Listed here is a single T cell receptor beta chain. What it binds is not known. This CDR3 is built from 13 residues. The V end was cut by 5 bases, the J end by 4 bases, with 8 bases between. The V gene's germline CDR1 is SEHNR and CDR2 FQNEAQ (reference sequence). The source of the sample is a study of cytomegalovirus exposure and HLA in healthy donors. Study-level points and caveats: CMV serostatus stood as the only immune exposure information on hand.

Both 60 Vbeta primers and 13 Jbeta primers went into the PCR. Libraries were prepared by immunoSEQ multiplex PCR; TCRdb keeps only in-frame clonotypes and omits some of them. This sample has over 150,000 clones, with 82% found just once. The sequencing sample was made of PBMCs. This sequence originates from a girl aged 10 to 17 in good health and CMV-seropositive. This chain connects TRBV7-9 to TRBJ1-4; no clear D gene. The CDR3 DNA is TGTGCCAGCAGCCCCGGGAGTAATGAAAAACTGTTTTTT. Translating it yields CASSPGSNEKLFF.